The 10 T cell receptor beta chains in this list originate from one sample, sequenced in a study of T cell responses to AZD1222 COVID-19 vaccine. The method was immunoSEQ multiplex PCR; TCRdb's version includes in-frame clones alone and lacks a portion of them. The sample shows approximately 100,000 clones, 75% to 95% of them seen only once. Sequences were derived from peripheral blood, sampled 28 days after the second AZD1222 dose. The source of these receptors is an adult who received the AZD1222 COVID-19 vaccine.

The CDR3 loop reads CASSLEGIAGELFF. In nucleotides, the CDR3 is TGCGCCAGCAGCTTAGAAGGGATTGCCGGGGAGCTGTTTTTT. The chain couples TRBV5-1 to TRBJ2-2, with D uncertain. From germline, CDR1 is SGHRS and CDR2 YFSETQ. Between the trimmed V and J ends, which lost 2 bases and 6 bases, there was a span of 11 bases. The CDR3 covers 14 residues.

In nucleotides, the CDR3 is TGTGCCAGCAGCTTCAGGGGGGGCCTTACGAATAAACAGACCCAGTACTTC. Its translation is CASSFRGGLTNKQTQYF. The gene calls are TRBV7-2 and TRBJ2-5; D is possibly TRBD1 or TRBD2 (7 bases each). Trimming left V 3 bases short and J 6 bases short, with 23 bases between. Germline CDR1 is SGHTA and CDR2 is FQGNSA. The CDR3 spans 17 residues.

This clone was seen a few times. This rearrangement joins TRBV3-1 (or the pseudogene TRBV3-2) to TRBJ2-2, with D possibly being TRBD2 (5 bases). The germline CDR1 and CDR2 sequences are LGHDT and YNNKEL (reference sequence). V lost 3 bases and J 6 bases, leaving 8 bases between the germline ends. The CDR3 totals 13 residues. CDR3 loop: CASSHGVAGELFF. CDR3 nucleotide sequence: TGTGCCAGCAGCCACGGGGTGGCCGGGGAGCTGTTTTTT.

In DNA, the CDR3 is TGTGCCAGCTCACCAAGGACAGCATTCTCCTACAATGAGCAGTTCTTC. The encoded protein is CASSPRTAFSYNEQFF. The chain uses TRBV18 and TRBJ2-1, with D tentatively TRBD1 (6 bases). Germline CDR1 and CDR2: KGHSH and LQKENI. Deletions cut 2 bases from V and 0 bases from J, with 11 bases between. The CDR3 is made up of 16 amino acids. Together with reference TRBV18 and TRBJ2-1, the CDR3 gives the full variable domain: NAGVMQNPRHLVRRRGQEARLRCSPMKGHSHVYWYRQLPEEGLKFMVYLQKENIIDESGMPKERFSAEFPKEGPSILRIQQVVRGDSAAYFCASSPRTAFSYNEQFFGPGTRLTVL.

In its sample, this clone was seen once. The V and J genes are TRBV7-2 and TRBJ2-7, with 11 bases matching TRBD2. V lost 4 bases to trimming and J lost 0 bases; unmatched junction nucleotides: 5. The V gene's germline CDR1 is SGHTA and CDR2 FQGNSA. The CDR3 is 16 amino acids. CDR3 amino acids: CASSSRLAGNSYEQYF. As DNA, the CDR3 is TGTGCCAGCAGCTCCAGACTAGCGGGGAACTCCTACGAGCAGTACTTC. The entire variable domain, with the rest obtained from reference TRBV7-2 and TRBJ2-7, is as follows: GAGVSQSPSNKVTEKGKDVELRCDPISGHTALYWYRQSLGQGLEFLIYFQGNSAPDKSGLPSDRFSAERTGGSVSTLTIQRTQQEDSAVYLCASSSRLAGNSYEQYFGPGTRLTVT.

The V gene is TRBV3-1 (or the pseudogene TRBV3-2), the J gene TRBJ2-1; perhaps TRBD2 as D (6 bases). The germline CDR1 and CDR2 sequences are LGHDT and YNNKEL (reference sequence). The germline V and J ends were trimmed by 6 bases and 0 bases, with 12 bases remaining between them. This CDR3 is 15 amino acids long. This CDR3 reads CASSRAGSSYNEQFF. In nucleotides, the CDR3 is TGTGCCAGCAGTCGGGCGGGGTCCTCCTACAATGAGCAGTTCTTC.

The V and J genes are TRBV28 and TRBJ1-5; D perhaps matches TRBD1 (5 bases). V lost 8 bases to trimming and J lost 0 bases, with 17 bases between them. CDR3 length equals 16 residues. From germline, CDR1 is MDHEN and CDR2 SYDVKM. CDR3 nucleotide sequence: TGTGCCAGCCCGGGGCGGGGACGGTATAGCAATCAGCCCCAGCATTTT. Its protein is CASPGRGRYSNQPQHF.

The J gene is TRBJ2-3, the V gene TRBV7-8; no reliable D call. V was cut by 5 bases and J by 10 bases, with 16 bases left in between. The V gene's germline CDR1 is SGHVS and CDR2 FQNEAQ. CDR3 length: 13 amino acids. CDR3 sequence: CASSVVRTGPQYF. CDR3 coding DNA: TGTGCCAGCAGCGTTGTTAGGACCGGTCCGCAGTATTTT. The entire variable domain, with the rest obtained from reference TRBV7-8 and TRBJ2-3, is as follows: GAGVSQSPRYKVAKRGQDVALRCDPISGHVSLFWYQQALGQGPEFLTYFQNEAQLDKSGLPSDRFFAERPEGSVSTLKIQRTQQEDSAVYLCASSVVRTGPQYFGPGTRLTVL.

The chain is built from TRBV5-6 and TRBJ1-2, with unresolved D. Trimming pared 1 base from V and 4 bases from J, leaving 11 bases between. The CDR3 contains 14 residues. Germline values: CDR1 SGHDT, CDR2 YYEEEE. The CDR3 loop is CASSLLRRVYGYTF. The CDR3 region has the DNA TGTGCCAGCAGCTTGTTGCGTAGGGTCTATGGCTACACCTTC. Drawing the rest from reference TRBV5-6 and TRBJ1-2, the complete variable domain is DAGVTQSPTHLIKTRGQQVTLRCSPKSGHDTVSWYQQALGQGPQFIFQYYEEEERQRGNFPDRFSGHQFPNYSSELNVNALLLGDSALYLCASSLLRRVYGYTFGSGTRLTVV.

This clone was seen once. The chain joins TRBV28 to TRBJ1-5, with D unresolved. The V end was cut by 8 bases, the J end by 7 bases, with 9 bases between. Looked up from germline, CDR1 is MDHEN and CDR2 is SYDVKM. The CDR3 extends over 11 amino acids. DNA of the CDR3: TGTGCCAGCTCAACGGGGCAGCCCCAGCATTTT. As protein: CASSTGQPQHF.